A single sample is the source of the 20 T cell receptor beta chains below, sequenced in a study of shared clonotypes between healthy human individuals. CD8 cells classed as naive were CD45RO-negative and positively selected for CCR7, excluding terminally differentiated effector memory CD45RA+ cells. TCRdb keeps only in-frame clones here, not all; method: immunoSEQ multiplex PCR. The sample records roughly 1,800,000 clones, roughly 94% being singletons. Material for sequencing was naive CD8+ T cells sorted from blood. Source of these receptors: a man aged 18-30 years in good health.

On this clone itself: The same CDR3 arises from other DNA sequences in this sample as well. The chain is built from TRBV28 and TRBJ2-1; a weak D match, TRBD1 (5 bases). The CDR3 is made up of 11 amino acids. Trimming shortened V by 5 bases and J by 6 bases, and 5 bases separated the two germline ends. Per germline, CDR1 MDHEN and CDR2 SYDVKM. CDR3 protein: CASSRGNEQFF. In DNA form, the CDR3 reads TGTGCCAGCAGTAGGGGCAATGAGCAGTTCTTC.

This chain connects TRBV5-6 to TRBJ2-3; D remains unclear. Germline CDR1 is SGHDT and CDR2 is YYEEEE. V lost 7 bases and J 0 bases, leaving 9 bases between the germline ends. The length of the CDR3 is 13 residues. CDR3: CASDGPSTDTQYF. CDR3 bases: TGTGCCAGCGATGGGCCGAGCACAGATACGCAGTATTTT.

Comments on this clone: This specimen includes other DNA sequences encoding the same CDR3. V and J are TRBV19 and TRBJ2-7, with TRBD1 matching 10 bases. V was pared by 5 bases and J by 4 bases, with 5 bases of the junction left unmatched. This CDR3 comprises 14 residues. CDR1 is LNHDA, CDR2 SQIVND, per germline (reference sequence). CDR3: CASSSGTGDYEQYF. CDR3 in DNA: TGTGCCAGTAGTTCCGGGACAGGGGATTACGAGCAGTACTTC.

This clone has only one observation. This chain links TRBV11-2 with TRBJ2-1; 12 bases agree with TRBD2. CDR1 is SGHAT, CDR2 FQNNGV, per germline. The CDR3 extends over 19 amino acids. Trimming took 1 base from V and 1 from J; bases not matched to a gene: 8. The CDR3 DNA reads TGTGCCAGCAGCTTAGGTGTTACTAGCGGGAGGACGTCCTACAATGAGCAGTTCTTC. Translated, it gives CASSLGVTSGRTSYNEQFF.

Concerning this clone: Other DNA sequences from this sample encode an identical CDR3 as well. The CDR3 loop reads CASSPGLADSYEQYF. The CDR3 region has the DNA TGTGCCAGCAGCCCGGGGCTAGCGGACTCCTACGAGCAGTACTTC. The chain uses TRBV27 and TRBJ2-7, with 7 bases that match TRBD2. CDR3 length equals 15 residues. Germline V lookup: CDR1 MNHEY, CDR2 SMNVEV (reference sequence). With V trimmed by 6 bases and J by 0 bases, 8 bases remained unmatched.

The genes are TRBV19 and TRBJ2-7, with D maybe TRBD1 (6 bases). Germline-derived CDR1 and CDR2 are LNHDA and SQIVND (reference sequence). This CDR3 spans 13 amino acids. V lost 9 bases and J 0 bases, leaving 12 bases between the germline ends. CDR3 region: CARVGASSYEQYF. DNA of the CDR3: TGTGCCAGGGTGGGGGCGAGCTCCTACGAGCAGTACTTC.

The chain recombines TRBV30 with TRBJ1-2, with D perhaps TRBD1 (5 bases). CDR3 length equals 12 residues. Germline V CDR1 and CDR2: GTSNPN, SVGIG (reference sequence). Trimming removed 8 bases at V and 2 bases at J, with 12 bases between. Written as DNA, the CDR3 is TGTGCCGGGACTAGGGAGAACTATGGCTACACCTTC. Amino acids: CAGTRENYGYTF.

On this clone: Germline is not matched at one junction end, which may reflect a read error. V is TRBV7-9 and J is TRBJ2-2; D ambiguous. Germline V gene data show CDR1 as SEHNR and CDR2 as FQNEAQ (reference sequence). The CDR3 consists of 14 residues. This chain's CDR3 is CTSSSTLNTGELFF. CDR3 nucleotide sequence: TGTACCAGCAGCTCCACATTGAACACCGGGGAGCTGTTTTTT.

V and J are TRBV30 and TRBJ2-3; D not resolved. V lost 4 bases to trimming and J lost 2 bases, with 16 bases between them. Per germline, CDR1 GTSNPN and CDR2 SVGIG (reference sequence). The CDR3 is 15 amino acids. CDR3 sequence reads: CAWKAGFLITDTQYF. In DNA form, the CDR3 reads TGTGCCTGGAAAGCCGGCTTCTTAATCACAGATACGCAGTATTTT.

This sequence joins TRBV7-9 and TRBJ2-5; the D is unclear. The V end was cut by 5 bases, the J end by 6 bases, with 10 bases between. Germline-derived CDR1 and CDR2 are SEHNR and FQNEAQ (reference sequence). This CDR3 comprises 12 residues. In DNA, the CDR3 is TGTGCCAGCAGCCCCGATCGGCAGACCCAGTACTTC. This sequence encodes CASSPDRQTQYF.

The chain has TRBV6-5 and TRBJ2-1, with a possible D match to TRBD2 (5 bases). This CDR3 region has 14 residues. Deletions cut 2 bases from V and 5 bases from J, with 10 bases between. Germline CDR1 reads MNHEY; CDR2 reads SVGAGI. Here the CDR3 DNA reads TGTGCCAGCAGTTACGGCGACGGGAACAATGAGCAGTTCTTC. It is translated as CASSYGDGNNEQFF.

This clone showed up just once. This chain uses TRBV28 with TRBJ2-7; 7 nucleotides match TRBD2. The CDR3 spans 15 residues. The germline V gene encodes CDR1 MDHEN and CDR2 SYDVKM. With 2 bases clipped from V and 6 bases from J, the junction kept 10 bases outside the gene matches. The CDR3 sequence is CASSLIREGTSEQYF. In DNA, the CDR3 is TGTGCCAGCAGTTTAATCAGGGAGGGTACGAGCGAGCAGTACTTC.

The chain employs TRBV9 and TRBJ1-2; D is ambiguous. CDR3 length: 15 residues. Trimming took 3 bases from V and 5 from J, leaving 17 bases between them. Germline V gene lookup returns CDR1 SGDLS and CDR2 YYNGEE. CDR3 amino acids: CASSGWITDSYGYTF. DNA for the CDR3: TGTGCCAGCAGCGGATGGATTACAGACTCATATGGCTACACCTTC.

CDR3 sequence: CASSEGQGAETQYF. DNA for the CDR3: TGTGCCAGCAGCGAGGGACAGGGAGCAGAGACCCAGTACTTC. The chain carries TRBV9 and TRBJ2-5; 9 bases agree with TRBD1. The germline V gene encodes CDR1 SGDLS and CDR2 YYNGEE. The V and J ends lost 3 bases and 4 bases, in that order; junction bases with no gene match: 4. CDR3 length: 14 residues. Full variable domain (remainder filled in from reference TRBV9 and TRBJ2-5): DSGVTQTPKHLITATGQRVTLRCSPRSGDLSVYWYQQSLDQGLQFLIQYYNGEERAKGNILERFSAQQFPDLHSELNLSSLELGDSALYFCASSEGQGAETQYFGPGTRLLVL.

The chain is built from TRBV4-1 and TRBJ1-3; TRBD1 might be the D (6 bases). V lost 3 bases, J lost 0 bases, and 12 bases lay in between. The germline V gene encodes CDR1 MGHRA and CDR2 YSYEKL. The CDR3 sequence is 16 residues long. The CDR3, as DNA: TGCGCCAGCAGCCAGGGTCAGGGGACCTCTGGAAACACCATATATTTT. Translated, it gives CASSQGQGTSGNTIYF.

The chain uses TRBV6-1 and TRBJ2-7, with D tentatively TRBD2 (6 bases). The V and J ends lost 5 bases and 7 bases respectively, with 15 bases between them. Germline values: CDR1 MNHNS, CDR2 SASEGT. This CDR3 contains 13 residues. CDR3 sequence: CASSYIVGGEQYF. The CDR3 nucleotides read TGTGCCAGCAGTTATATCGTCGGGGGTGAGCAGTACTTC.

The chain is built from TRBV7-9 and TRBJ1-1, with a weak D call TRBD1 (5 bases). V lost 5 bases and J 11 bases, leaving 18 bases between the germline ends. The CDR3 has 13 amino acids. Germline values: CDR1 SEHNR, CDR2 FQNEAQ (reference sequence). The CDR3 region has the DNA TGTGCCAGCAGCCCCTCGGGAGGGGTTGGGGCTTTCTTT. Translated, it gives CASSPSGGVGAFF.

This clone was seen once. The chain couples TRBV10-3 to TRBJ1-2; D is ambiguous. V was trimmed by 0 bases and J by 8 bases, leaving 16 bases between them. This CDR3 contains 15 residues. Per the germline V gene, CDR1 is ENHRY and CDR2 is SYGVKD. The CDR3 sequence is CAISESATPTPGYTF. DNA of the CDR3: TGTGCCATCAGTGAGTCGGCCACACCGACCCCCGGCTACACCTTC.

The chain links TRBV7-2 to TRBJ2-3; 11 bases match TRBD2. Per germline, CDR1 SGHTA and CDR2 FQGNSA. The V gene end was trimmed by 2 bases and the J gene end by 4 bases; junction bases not matched to a gene: 14. The CDR3 has 19 amino acids. CDR3 region: CASSLIGTSGTPRADTQYF. In nucleotides, the CDR3 is TGTGCCAGCAGCTTAATTGGGACTAGCGGAACCCCTCGCGCAGATACGCAGTATTTT.

Details on this clone: Other DNA sequences in this sample translate to the same CDR3. V and J are TRBV27 and TRBJ2-7; D unresolved. The CDR3 sequence is 13 residues long. Trimming stripped 6 bases from V and 0 bases from J, with 9 bases between. Per germline, CDR1 MNHEY and CDR2 SMNVEV (reference sequence). Here the CDR3 reads CASSSGASYEQYF. CDR3 coding DNA: TGTGCCAGCAGCTCAGGTGCCTCCTACGAGCAGTACTTC.